This T cell receptor (beta chain) was documented in a study of glioma-infiltrating T cells after dendritic cell vaccination. The length of the CDR3 is 14 residues. V lost 4 bases to trimming and J lost 10 bases; unmatched junction nucleotides: 10. CDR1 is MGHRA and CDR2 is YSYEKL in the germline V gene. The protocol was immunoSEQ multiplex PCR, while the TCRdb copy is restricted to in-frame clones and leaves out a portion. The sample lists roughly 98,000 clones; just over 85% were seen once. The sequence came from a human donor with glioblastoma. This rearrangement joins TRBV4-1 to TRBJ1-5; 7 bases are shared with TRBD1. Sequences were derived from blood, sampled before dendritic cell vaccination. The CDR3 coding sequence is TGCGCCAGCAGCCCCCAGGGGGGACCGAGCCCCCAGCATTTT. Residues: CASSPQGGPSPQHF.